Shown below are 5 T cell receptor beta chains from a single sample sequenced in a study of cytomegalovirus exposure and HLA in healthy donors (dated by TCRdb to 2017 to 2019). Library generation was performed with the immunoSEQ multiplex PCR assay. For the multiplex PCR, a mixture combining 60 forward primers for TCR Vbeta segments and 13 reverse primers for TCR Jbeta segments was used. The clones in this table, taken by TCRdb from immuneACCESS, are in-frame only. Not every clone is retained; where verified, under half of the shortfall comes from an unresolved V gene, and the cause of the rest is unknown. The sample table shows some 120,000 clones, and approximately 70% are seen once. 0.85% to 0.9% of the sample lies in the top ten. The sequenced sample consisted of PBMCs. These receptors came from a woman between 25 and 40 years old in good health and CMV-seronegative.

The chain is built from TRBV6-1 and TRBJ1-5, with 9 bases lining up with TRBD1. The CDR3 is 16 residues long. The J segment lost 3 bases and the V segment lost 3 bases, leaving 6 bases of the junction unmatched. Germline V CDR1 and CDR2: MNHNS, SASEGT. The CDR3 is CASSDRTGVFNQPQHF. CDR3 in DNA: TGTGCCAGCAGTGACAGGACAGGGGTCTTCAATCAGCCCCAGCATTTT.

This rearrangement joins TRBV6-5 to TRBJ1-1; D unclear. Germline lookup yields CDR1 MNHEY and CDR2 SVGAGI. The ends were cut back, 2 bases at V and 1 base at J, with 8 bases in the middle. The CDR3 is 14 amino acids. The CDR3: CASSYGRKNTEAFF. The CDR3 bases are TGTGCCAGCAGTTACGGCAGAAAGAACACTGAAGCTTTCTTT.

In this sample, this clone turned up once. V usage is TRBV10-3 and J usage is TRBJ2-1; TRBD2 is a possible D gene (6 bases). V lost 1 base to trimming and J lost 7 bases, with 14 bases between them. The CDR3 spans 15 residues. Germline V gives CDR1 ENHRY, CDR2 SYGVKD. In nucleotides, the CDR3 is TGTGCCATCAGTGAGTTAGCGGATCTTTGGAATGAGCAGTTCTTC. It codes for CAISELADLWNEQFF.

The sample holds a few counts of this clone. The J gene is TRBJ2-3, the V gene TRBV7-9; 9 bases map to TRBD2. V trimming: 2 bases; J trimming: 6 bases; junction bases outside the gene matches: 15. The CDR3 contains 18 residues. Germline values: CDR1 SEHNR, CDR2 FQNEAQ (reference sequence). The CDR3 is CASSLPQDSGGDADTQYF. The DNA for the CDR3 is TGTGCCAGCAGCTTACCCCAGGATAGCGGGGGCGACGCCGATACGCAGTATTTT. Based on the CDR3 plus reference TRBV7-9 and TRBJ2-3, the full variable domain is DTGVSQNPRHKITKRGQNVTFRCDPISEHNRLYWYRQTLGQGPEFLTYFQNEAQLEKSRLLSDRFSAERPKGSFSTLEIQRTEQGDSAMYLCASSLPQDSGGDADTQYFGPGTRLTVL.

V is TRBV6-5 and J is TRBJ1-5; maybe TRBD1 (5 bases). There are 16 residues in the CDR3. The V end lost 0 bases, the J end lost 2 bases, and 11 bases lay between the germline ends. Germline values: CDR1 MNHEY, CDR2 SVGAGI. For the CDR3, the DNA is TGTGCCAGCAGTTACTCGGGGGGAGGTGGCAATCAGCCCCAGCATTTT. It yields the protein CASSYSGGGGNQPQHF.